This T cell receptor beta chain comes out of a study of Graves' ophthalmopathy and Graves' hyperthyroidism. General study findings and limits: With over 85% sensitivity and roughly 80% specificity, a 13-signature model separated ophthalmopathy from stable hyperthyroidism.

The CDR3 totals 13 residues. In germline, CDR1 is SGHNT, CDR2 YENEEA. V shed 5 bases and J 11 bases; nucleotides not matched to a gene: 6. This clonotype was picked up a small number of times. Its antigen is as yet unknown. RNA transcripts provided the template for amplifying TCR beta CDR3 regions. Second-round multiplex PCR came after first-round RT-PCR with HTBI primers. TCRdb re-analysed the multiplex PCR reads in MiXCR, keeping a single row per CDR3 protein. The profile shows 740,000 or so distinct CDR3 sequences, 40% of them singletons. All donors with ophthalmopathy were recorded as having moderate-to-severe activity, CAS ≥3, NOSPECS ≥4 and a duration under 3 months. The authors diagnosed from clinical symptoms, serum thyroxine, TRAb, thyroid ultrasound and orbital computed tomography.

The genes are TRBV11-3 and TRBJ1-4, with 9 bases fitting TRBD1. The sequence was obtained from an adult man with Graves' ophthalmopathy. Sequenced input: peripheral blood. The CDR3 here is CASSHGGQGKLFF. For the CDR3, the DNA is TGTGCCAGCAGCCATGGTGGACAGGGGAAACTGTTTTTT.